This T cell receptor beta chain was profiled in a study of immune evolution from preneoplasia to lung adenocarcinoma. Overall study: HLA loss of heterozygosity: roughly 6.4% AIS, about 15% MIA, around 35% ADC, none AAH.

Method: immunoSEQ multiplex PCR; TCRdb's copy keeps in-frame clones and lacks some. The data show around 10,000 clones, with around 90% seen just once and 2.3% held by the top ten. The specimen sequenced was FFPE invasive lung adenocarcinoma tissue. The receptor comes from a person aged 65 to 85 with invasive lung adenocarcinoma.

This CDR3 is CASSLNGNNQPQHF. The CDR3 DNA sequence: TGTGCCAGCAGTTTAAACGGGAACAATCAGCCCCAGCATTTT. The rearrangement links TRBV27 to TRBJ1-5; no firm D call. CDR3 length equals 14 residues. Germline CDR1 reads MNHEY; CDR2 reads SMNVEV (reference sequence). The V end was cut by 2 bases, the J end by 3 bases, with 8 bases between.